The following is a T cell receptor beta chain sequence with its context. As yet, its antigen is unknown. Germline is not matched at one junction end, which may reflect a read error. These data originate in a study of tumor-infiltrating lymphocytes in primary liver carcinoma. About the study: Spanning 4.2 to 10 cm, the tumors were T1-T3 N0M0. Study results and caveats: No more than about 8-24% of top clones could be seen in all five tumor regions.

The template, approximately 500 ng total RNA, yielded TCR beta cDNA made with a constant-region primer. What produced the TCR beta libraries was three nested multiplex PCR rounds using slightly modified ARM-PCR. Both of the initial two PCR rounds ran for around 9 cycles and employed TRBV1-TRBV30 forward primers alongside a C-beta reverse primer. TCRdb re-analysed the multiplex PCR reads in MiXCR, keeping a single row per CDR3 protein. The table includes 55,000 to 70,000 distinct CDR3 sequences, less than 75% detected once. For each extraction, RNA and DNA were obtained together from approximately 20-30 mg of unsorted bulk tissue. The CDR3 sequence is 16 residues long. Germline loops: CDR1 SGHAT, CDR2 FQNNGV.

Sequencing was performed on liver tumor tissue from sampling region 2. The sample's subset: tumor region T2, inferior pole. The TCR originated in a man aged 40-55 years with primary liver carcinoma and hepatitis B virus infection. The chain employs TRBV11-2 and TRBJ2-3, with 8 bases that match TRBD2. CDR3 amino acids: CASSLQAGASRDTQYF. For the CDR3, the DNA is TGTGCCAGCAGCTTACAAGCGGGAGCCAGCAGAGATACGCAGTATTTT.